The 19 T cell receptor beta chains in this list originate from one sample, sequenced in a study of beta chain features in type 1 diabetes. Their antigens are not known. As every portion of the isolated RNA was reverse transcribed, the sequencing read expressed TCRB transcripts. Measured with immunoSEQ multiplex PCR; TCRdb has only the in-frame clones, and not every one. The sample has hundreds of thousands of clones; around 15% are singletons. Whole-study results and caveats: Shortening that was moderate but significant affected the TCRB CDR3s of Type 1 diabetes patients in all four CD4+ subsets.

The sequencing sample was made of naive CD4+ T cells from blood. The source of these receptors is a young man with type 1 diabetes.

This sequence joins TRBV29-1 and TRBJ1-1; a possible D gene is TRBD1 (6 bases). Between the trimmed V and J ends, which lost 5 bases and 0 bases, there was a span of 16 bases. Germline loops: CDR1 SQVTM, CDR2 ANQGSEA. The CDR3 spans 15 residues. CDR3 sequence reads: CSVFAGQQMNTEAFF. CDR3 nucleotide sequence: TGCAGCGTTTTTGCGGGACAACAAATGAACACTGAAGCTTTCTTT.

The rearrangement uses TRBV9 and TRBJ1-1; TRBD1 is a possible D gene (5 bases). From germline, CDR1 is SGDLS and CDR2 YYNGEE. V shed 0 bases and J shed 3 bases, with 12 bases lying between them. This CDR3 comprises 15 residues. CDR3 bases: TGTGCCAGCAGCGTAGGCAGGGCGCTAGACACTGAAGCTTTCTTT. Its translation: CASSVGRALDTEAFF.

V gene TRBV14 combines with J gene TRBJ1-1; TRBD1 is a possible D gene (5 bases). Per germline, CDR1 SGHDN and CDR2 FVKESK. This CDR3 spans 14 amino acids. V gave up 0 bases and J gave up 1 base, with 6 bases separating them. The CDR3 bases are TGTGCCAGCAGCCAAGATCAGGGGAACACTGAAGCTTTCTTT. Protein product: CASSQDQGNTEAFF.

This clone came up a few times. The rearrangement uses TRBV4-1 and TRBJ2-5, with TRBD2 matching over 10 bases. CDR3 length: 12 amino acids. Trimming at V came to 6 bases and at J to 5 bases, leaving 0 bases not matched to a gene. In germline, CDR1 is MGHRA, CDR2 YSYEKL. The CDR3 loop is CASSSGGETQYF. Here the CDR3 DNA reads TGCGCCAGCAGTAGCGGGGGGGAGACCCAGTACTTC.

The chain recombines TRBV27 with TRBJ1-1; TRBD1 is a possible D gene (6 bases). The CDR3 loop spans 16 amino acids. Germline V gene data show CDR1 as MNHEY and CDR2 as SMNVEV (reference sequence). The V end lost 4 bases, the J end lost 4 bases, and 19 bases lay between the germline ends. The CDR3 region has the DNA TGTGCCAGCAGTTCGTTCACAGGGTGGAGGGTCACTGAAGCTTTCTTT. Its translation is CASSSFTGWRVTEAFF.

V and J are TRBV9 and TRBJ2-5; 8 bases line up with TRBD2. Losses at the gene ends were 2 bases for V and 3 bases for J; bases not matched to a gene: 6. The CDR3 is made up of 15 amino acids. The germline gives CDR1 SGDLS, CDR2 YYNGEE. CDR3 sequence: CASSVEPGGKETQYF. The CDR3 nucleotides are TGTGCCAGCAGCGTCGAGCCGGGGGGGAAAGAGACCCAGTACTTC.

The V call is TRBV7-2, the J call TRBJ1-1; D possibly corresponds to TRBD1 (5 bases). Per germline, CDR1 SGHTA and CDR2 FQGNSA. The CDR3 has 17 residues. Trimming left V 6 bases short and J 0 bases short, with 20 bases between. CDR3 loop: CASSSGKTFLLNTEAFF. DNA of the CDR3: TGTGCCAGCAGTTCAGGGAAGACCTTCCTATTGAACACTGAAGCTTTCTTT.

The chain has TRBV4-2 and TRBJ2-7, with D possibly being TRBD1 (5 bases). This CDR3 comprises 16 residues. Trimming removed 1 base from V and 5 bases from J, with 18 bases in between. The germline gives CDR1 LGHNA, CDR2 YNFKEQ. In DNA form, the CDR3 reads TGTGCCAGCAGCCAAGCGTACATAGGGGTTTCGGACGAGCAGTACTTC. This gives the protein CASSQAYIGVSDEQYF.

This clone has more than one count but fewer than ten. The J gene is TRBJ1-4, the V gene TRBV29-1; possibly TRBD1 for D (6 bases). CDR3 length: 13 amino acids. Looked up from germline, CDR1 is SQVTM and CDR2 is ANQGSEA. Trimming removed 5 bases from V and 8 bases from J, with 15 bases in between. DNA of the CDR3: TGCAGCGTTTTAAAGGACCAGGGGGAAAAACTGTTTTTT. This translates into CSVLKDQGEKLFF.

The gene calls are TRBV28 and TRBJ2-1; TRBD1 matches 9 bases. Germline-derived CDR1 and CDR2 are MDHEN and SYDVKM. The length of the CDR3 is 16 residues. V was pared by 8 bases and J by 7 bases, with 15 bases of the junction left unmatched. CDR3 bases: TGTGCCAGCTACGCAGCAGGACAGGGGAATTCGAATGAGCAGTTCTTC. Its protein is CASYAAGQGNSNEQFF.

This clone came up a few times. This chain connects TRBV6-5 to TRBJ1-2; a possible D gene is TRBD1 (5 bases). This CDR3 spans 15 amino acids. Germline V gene lookup returns CDR1 MNHEY and CDR2 SVGAGI. V was cut by 5 bases and J by 1 base, with 14 bases left in between. CDR3 loop: CASSGATAYNYGYTF. CDR3 nucleotides: TGTGCCAGCAGTGGCGCGACAGCCTATAACTATGGCTACACCTTC.

The chain uses TRBV5-6 and TRBJ2-3; 14 bases fit TRBD2. CDR1 is SGHDT and CDR2 is YYEEEE in the germline V gene. After removal of 1 base from V and 0 bases from J, the junction contained 7 bases not matched to a gene. The length of the CDR3 is 19 residues. The CDR3 spells CASSLLGTSGSRSTDTQYF. In DNA form, the CDR3 reads TGTGCCAGCAGCTTGTTAGGGACTAGCGGGAGTCGAAGCACAGATACGCAGTATTTT.

V is TRBV27 and J is TRBJ2-7; the D gene is possibly TRBD2 (5 bases). Trimming took 4 bases from V and 3 from J, leaving 22 bases between them. The germline gives CDR1 MNHEY, CDR2 SMNVEV (reference sequence). This CDR3 region has 17 residues. The CDR3 DNA is TGTGCCAGCAGTTCCCCCGGGGTACCCCGGGGTCTCTACGAGCAGTACTTC. Amino acids: CASSSPGVPRGLYEQYF.

The chain is built from TRBV10-3 and TRBJ2-2; D gene uncertain. This CDR3 is 14 amino acids long. Germline V gene sequence: CDR1 ENHRY, CDR2 SYGVKD. V was shortened by 0 bases and J by 7 bases, with 9 bases between the two germline ends. CDR3 in amino acids: CAISESSRIGELFF. The DNA for the CDR3 is TGTGCCATCAGTGAGTCTTCCCGGATCGGGGAGCTGTTTTTT.

The chain links TRBV5-4 to TRBJ1-3; the D gene is possibly TRBD1 (5 bases). The V end lost 0 bases, the J end lost 2 bases, and 9 bases lay between the germline ends. This CDR3 has 15 residues. Germline lookup yields CDR1 SGHNT and CDR2 YYREEE (reference sequence). The CDR3 region is CASSLGQGTGNTIYF. In DNA form, the CDR3 reads TGTGCCAGCAGCTTGGGTCAGGGCACTGGAAACACCATATATTTT.

This clone was seen more than once but under ten times. The chain couples TRBV7-9 to TRBJ1-1; D not certain. CDR1 is SEHNR, CDR2 FQNEAQ, per germline (reference sequence). CDR3 length: 12 residues. Trimming took off 1 base at V and 6 bases at J, with 6 bases between the two ends. The CDR3: CASSLVGAEAFF. The DNA of the CDR3 is TGTGCCAGCAGCTTAGTTGGTGCTGAAGCTTTCTTT.

This clone was detected a few times. J is TRBJ1-1 and V is TRBV2; D ambiguous. CDR3 length: 11 residues. The V gene's germline CDR1 is SNHLY and CDR2 FYNNEI. V gave up 3 bases and J gave up 14 bases, with 13 bases separating them. DNA of the CDR3: TGTGCCAGCAGTGATAACCGAATGACCTTCTTT. Amino acid sequence: CASSDNRMTFF.

About this clone: The same CDR3 can be traced to other DNA sequences in this sample. The V call is TRBV5-1, the J call TRBJ2-3; the D is unclear. Germline V lookup: CDR1 SGHRS, CDR2 YFSETQ. The V end lost 4 bases, the J end lost 2 bases, and 5 bases lay between the germline ends. The CDR3 has 12 amino acids. The CDR3 nucleotides read TGCGCCAGCAGCCCAGACACAGATACGCAGTATTTT. This encodes CASSPDTDTQYF.

The J gene is TRBJ1-2, the V gene TRBV20-1, with D unclear. V was trimmed by 7 bases and J by 2 bases, leaving 8 bases between them. CDR3 length: 11 residues. CDR1 DFQATT and CDR2 SNEGSKA come from the germline V gene (reference sequence). CDR3 sequence: CSGVENYGYTF. The CDR3 DNA reads as TGCAGTGGTGTAGAGAACTATGGCTACACCTTC.